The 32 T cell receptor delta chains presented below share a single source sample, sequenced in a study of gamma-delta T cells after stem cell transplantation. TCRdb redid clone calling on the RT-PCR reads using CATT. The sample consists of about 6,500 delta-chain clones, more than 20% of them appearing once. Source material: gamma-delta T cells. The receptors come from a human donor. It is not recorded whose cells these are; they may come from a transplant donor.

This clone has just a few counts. The CDR3 is CACDAVWGTSYTDKLIF. The CDR3 coding sequence is TGTGCCTGTGACGCCGTATGGGGGACCTCGTACACCGATAAACTCATCTTT. The gene calls are TRDV2 and TRDJ1; 7 bases align to TRDD3. Germline V lookup: CDR1 GEAIGNYY, CDR2 EKD. The CDR3 is 17 residues long. Unmatched junction bases numbered 12, after V lost 3 bases and J lost 0 bases.

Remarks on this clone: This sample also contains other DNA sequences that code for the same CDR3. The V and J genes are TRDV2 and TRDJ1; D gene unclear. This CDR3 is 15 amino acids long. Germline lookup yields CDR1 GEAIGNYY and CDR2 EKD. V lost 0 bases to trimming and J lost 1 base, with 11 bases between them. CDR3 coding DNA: TGTGCCTGTGACACCGTCGGAGGGAGCACCGATAAACTCATCTTT. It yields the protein CACDTVGGSTDKLIF.

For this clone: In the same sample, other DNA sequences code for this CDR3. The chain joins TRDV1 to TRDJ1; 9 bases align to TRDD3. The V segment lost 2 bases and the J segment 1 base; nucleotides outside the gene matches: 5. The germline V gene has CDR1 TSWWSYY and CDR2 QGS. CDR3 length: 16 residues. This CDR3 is CALGEGDTRATDKLIF. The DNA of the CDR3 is TGTGCTCTTGGGGAAGGGGATACGCGGGCCACCGATAAACTCATCTTT.

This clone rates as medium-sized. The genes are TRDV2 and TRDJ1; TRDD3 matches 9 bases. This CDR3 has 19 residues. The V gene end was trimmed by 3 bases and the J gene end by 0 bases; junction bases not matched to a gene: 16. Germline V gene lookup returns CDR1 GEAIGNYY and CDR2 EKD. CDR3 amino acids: CACDPLTGGPIYYTDKLIF. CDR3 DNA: TGTGCCTGTGACCCCCTCACTGGGGGACCGATCTACTACACCGATAAACTCATCTTT.

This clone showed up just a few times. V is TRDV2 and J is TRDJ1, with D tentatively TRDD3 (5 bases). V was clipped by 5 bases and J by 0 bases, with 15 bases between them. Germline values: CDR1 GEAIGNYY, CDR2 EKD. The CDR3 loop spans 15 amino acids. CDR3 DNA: TGTGCCTGTGTCGGTCTGGGCCACTACACCGATAAACTCATCTTT. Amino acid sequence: CACVGLGHYTDKLIF.

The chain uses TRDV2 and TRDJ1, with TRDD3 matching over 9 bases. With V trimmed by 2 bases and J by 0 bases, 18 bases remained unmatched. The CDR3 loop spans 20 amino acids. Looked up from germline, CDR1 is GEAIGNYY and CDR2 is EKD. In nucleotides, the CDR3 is TGTGCCTGTGACAGCGTCCGTGGGGGATATAGGGCCCCATACACCGATAAACTCATCTTT. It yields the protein CACDSVRGGYRAPYTDKLIF.

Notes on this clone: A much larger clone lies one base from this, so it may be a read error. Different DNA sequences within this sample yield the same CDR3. The CDR3 is CACDTLGTAPTDKLIF. DNA for the CDR3: TGTGCCTGCGACACCTTGGGGACCGCCCCAACCGATAAACTCATCTTT. The chain has TRDV2 and TRDJ1; a weak D match, TRDD3 (5 bases). Germline CDR1 reads GEAIGNYY; CDR2 reads EKD. This CDR3 has 16 residues.

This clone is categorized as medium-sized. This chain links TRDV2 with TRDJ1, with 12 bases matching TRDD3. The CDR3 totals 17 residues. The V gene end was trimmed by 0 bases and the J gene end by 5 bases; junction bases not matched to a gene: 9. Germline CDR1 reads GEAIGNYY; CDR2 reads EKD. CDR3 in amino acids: CACDTVGWGIREDKLIF. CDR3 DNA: TGTGCCTGTGACACCGTAGGCTGGGGGATACGCGAGGATAAACTCATCTTT.

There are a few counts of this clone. The CDR3 is CACDSVGDTLSHYTDKLIF. The CDR3, as DNA: TGTGCCTGTGACTCAGTCGGGGATACCCTGTCACACTACACCGATAAACTCATCTTT. The chain combines TRDV2 with TRDJ1; TRDD3 matches at 8 bases. The CDR3 consists of 19 residues. Germline trimming cut 3 bases from V and 0 bases from J; bases unmatched to any gene: 17. Germline CDR1 GEAIGNYY, CDR2 EKD.

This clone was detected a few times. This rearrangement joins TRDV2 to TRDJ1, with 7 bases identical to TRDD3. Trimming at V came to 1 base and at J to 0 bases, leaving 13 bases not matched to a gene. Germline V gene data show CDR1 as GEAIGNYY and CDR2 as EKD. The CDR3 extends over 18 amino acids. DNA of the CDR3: TGTGCCTGTGACACTTTATCGGCTGGGGATATTTACACCGATAAACTCATCTTT. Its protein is CACDTLSAGDIYTDKLIF.

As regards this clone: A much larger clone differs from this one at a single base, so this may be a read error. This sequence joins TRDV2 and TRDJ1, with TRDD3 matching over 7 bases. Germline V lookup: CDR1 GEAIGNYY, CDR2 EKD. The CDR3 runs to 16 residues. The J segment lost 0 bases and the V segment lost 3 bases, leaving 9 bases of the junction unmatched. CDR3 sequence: CACDAMGEPHTDKLIF. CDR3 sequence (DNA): TGTGCCTGTGACGCGATGGGGGAACCCCACACCGATAAACTCATCTTT.

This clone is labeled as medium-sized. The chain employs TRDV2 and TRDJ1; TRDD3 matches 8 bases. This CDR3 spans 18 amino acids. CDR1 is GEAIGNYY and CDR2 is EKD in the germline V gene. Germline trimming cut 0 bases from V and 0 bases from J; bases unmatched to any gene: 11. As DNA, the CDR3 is TGTGCCTGTGACACCCTGGGGGACTCAAACCCGTACACCGATAAACTCATCTTT. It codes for CACDTLGDSNPYTDKLIF.

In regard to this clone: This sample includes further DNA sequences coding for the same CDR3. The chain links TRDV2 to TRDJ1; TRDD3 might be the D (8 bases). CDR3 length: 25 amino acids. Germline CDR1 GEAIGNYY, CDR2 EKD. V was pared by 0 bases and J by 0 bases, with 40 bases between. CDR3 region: CACDTVVSYPWTGGQSLEYTDKLIF. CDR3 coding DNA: TGTGCCTGTGACACCGTCGTTTCCTACCCGTGGACTGGGGGCCAATCCCTCGAGTACACCGATAAACTCATCTTT.

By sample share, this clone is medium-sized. CDR3 residues: CACDTAGGLLSWDTRQMFF. The CDR3 bases are TGTGCCTGTGACACGGCTGGGGGTCTCCTCTCCTGGGACACCCGACAGATGTTTTTC. The rearrangement links TRDV2 to TRDJ3; the match to TRDD3 covers 7 bases. The trim removed 1 base at V and 0 bases at J, leaving 8 bases unmatched. The CDR3 extends over 19 amino acids. Germline CDR1 is GEAIGNYY and CDR2 is EKD.

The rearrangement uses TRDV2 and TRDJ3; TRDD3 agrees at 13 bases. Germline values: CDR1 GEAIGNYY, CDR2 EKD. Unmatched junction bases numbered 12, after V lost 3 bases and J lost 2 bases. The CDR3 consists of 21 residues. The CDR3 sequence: CACDPVRLGDTGTWDTRQMFF. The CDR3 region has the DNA TGTGCCTGTGACCCAGTGAGACTGGGGGATACGGGAACCTGGGACACCCGACAGATGTTTTTC.

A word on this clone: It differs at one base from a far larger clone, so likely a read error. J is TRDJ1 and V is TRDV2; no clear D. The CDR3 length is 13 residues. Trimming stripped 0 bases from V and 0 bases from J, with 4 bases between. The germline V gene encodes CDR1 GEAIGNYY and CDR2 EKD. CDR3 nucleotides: TGTGCCTGTGACACCCCTAACACCGATAAACTCATCTTT. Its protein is CACDTPNTDKLIF.

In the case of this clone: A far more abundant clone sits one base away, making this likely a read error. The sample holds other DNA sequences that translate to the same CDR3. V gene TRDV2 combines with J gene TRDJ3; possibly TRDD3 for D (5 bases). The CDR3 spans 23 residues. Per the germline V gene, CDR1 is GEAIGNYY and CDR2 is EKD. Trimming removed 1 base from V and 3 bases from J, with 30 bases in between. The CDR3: CACDTVNRVGEDRSGWDTRQMFF. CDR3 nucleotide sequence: TGTGCCTGTGACACTGTTAATCGTGTTGGGGAAGACAGGAGTGGCTGGGACACCCGACAGATGTTTTTC.

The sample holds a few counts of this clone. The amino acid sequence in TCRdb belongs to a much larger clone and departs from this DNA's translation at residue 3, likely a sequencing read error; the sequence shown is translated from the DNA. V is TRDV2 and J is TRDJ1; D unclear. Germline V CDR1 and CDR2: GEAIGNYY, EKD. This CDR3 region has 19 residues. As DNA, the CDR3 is TGTGCCCGTGACACCGTGGCCCAGAACTCCTTTCAGTACACCGATAAACTCATCTTT. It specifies CARDTVAQNSFQYTDKLIF.

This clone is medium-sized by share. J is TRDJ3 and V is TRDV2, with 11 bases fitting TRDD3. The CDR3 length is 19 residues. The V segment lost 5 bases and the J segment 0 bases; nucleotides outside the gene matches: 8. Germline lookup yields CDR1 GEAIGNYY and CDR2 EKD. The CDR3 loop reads CACVALGDTGSWDTRQMFF. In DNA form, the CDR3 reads TGTGCCTGTGTCGCTCTGGGGGATACCGGCTCCTGGGACACCCGACAGATGTTTTTC.

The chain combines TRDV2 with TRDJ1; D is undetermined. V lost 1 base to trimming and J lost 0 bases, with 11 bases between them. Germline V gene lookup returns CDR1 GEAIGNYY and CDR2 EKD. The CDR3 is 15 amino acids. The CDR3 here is CACDTVQKYTDKLIF. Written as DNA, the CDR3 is TGTGCCTGTGACACAGTACAGAAGTACACCGATAAACTCATCTTT.

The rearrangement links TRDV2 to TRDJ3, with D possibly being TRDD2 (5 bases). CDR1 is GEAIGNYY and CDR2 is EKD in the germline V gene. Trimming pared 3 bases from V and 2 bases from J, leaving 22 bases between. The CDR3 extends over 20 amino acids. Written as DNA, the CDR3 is TGTGCCTGTGACCCGGCGAGAGTCGACCCTCCTACCTGGGACACCCGACAGATGTTTTTC. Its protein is CACDPARVDPPTWDTRQMFF.

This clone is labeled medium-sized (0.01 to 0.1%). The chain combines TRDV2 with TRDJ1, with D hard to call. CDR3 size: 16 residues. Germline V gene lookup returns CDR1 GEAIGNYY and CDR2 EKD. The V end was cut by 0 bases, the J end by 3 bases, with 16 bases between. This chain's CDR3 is CACDTLYRVWADKLIF. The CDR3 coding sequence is TGTGCCTGTGACACCCTCTATAGGGTTTGGGCCGATAAACTCATCTTT.

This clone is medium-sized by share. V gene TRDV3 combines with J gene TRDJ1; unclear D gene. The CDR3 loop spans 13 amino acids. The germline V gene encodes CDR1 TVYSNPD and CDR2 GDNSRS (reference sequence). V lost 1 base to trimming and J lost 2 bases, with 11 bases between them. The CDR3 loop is CAFIAPNTDKLIF. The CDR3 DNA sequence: TGTGCCTTTATCGCCCCTAATACCGATAAACTCATCTTT.

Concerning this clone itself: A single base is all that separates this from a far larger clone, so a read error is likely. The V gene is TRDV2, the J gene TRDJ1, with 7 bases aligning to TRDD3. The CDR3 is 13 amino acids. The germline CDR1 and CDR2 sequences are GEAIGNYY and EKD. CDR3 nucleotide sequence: TGTGCCTGTGACACGTGGGGGACCGATAAACCCATCTTT. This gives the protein CACDTWGTDKPIF.

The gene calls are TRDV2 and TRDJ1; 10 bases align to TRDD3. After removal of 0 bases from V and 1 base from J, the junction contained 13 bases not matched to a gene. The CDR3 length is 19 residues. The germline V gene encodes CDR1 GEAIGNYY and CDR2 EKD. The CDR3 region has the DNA TGTGCCTGTGACACCGTATCCCTCGTACTGGGGGATCCCACCGATAAACTCATCTTT. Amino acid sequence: CACDTVSLVLGDPTDKLIF.

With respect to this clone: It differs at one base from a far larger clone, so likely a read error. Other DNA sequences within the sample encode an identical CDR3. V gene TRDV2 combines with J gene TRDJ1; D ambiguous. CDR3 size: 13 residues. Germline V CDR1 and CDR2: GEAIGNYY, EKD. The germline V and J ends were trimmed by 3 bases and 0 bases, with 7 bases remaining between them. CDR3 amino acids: CACDGIHTDKLIF. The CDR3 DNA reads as TGTGCCTGTGACGGAATTCACACCGATAAACTCATCTTT.

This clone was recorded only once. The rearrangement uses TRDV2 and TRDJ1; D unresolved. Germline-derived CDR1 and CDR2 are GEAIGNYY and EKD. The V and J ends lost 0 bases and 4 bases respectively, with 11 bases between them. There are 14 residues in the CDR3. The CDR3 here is CACDTVLSGDKLIF. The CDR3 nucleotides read TGTGCCTGTGACACCGTCCTCTCCGGCGATAAACTCATCTTT.

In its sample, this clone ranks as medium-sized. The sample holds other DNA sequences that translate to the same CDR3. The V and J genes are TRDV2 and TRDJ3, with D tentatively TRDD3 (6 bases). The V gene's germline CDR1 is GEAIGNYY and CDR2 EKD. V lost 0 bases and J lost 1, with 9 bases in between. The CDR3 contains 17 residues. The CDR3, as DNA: TGTGCCTGTGACACCGTTGGGGGTTCCTGGGACACCCGACAGATGTTTTTC. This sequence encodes CACDTVGGSWDTRQMFF.

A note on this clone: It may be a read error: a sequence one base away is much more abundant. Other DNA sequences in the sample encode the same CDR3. The chain's CDR3 is CACELLGSSYTDKLIF. The CDR3 nucleotides are TGTGCCTGCGAACTACTGGGCTCCTCGTACACCGACAAACTCATCTTT. J is TRDJ1 and V is TRDV2, with D tentatively TRDD3 (6 bases). The CDR3 contains 16 residues. The germline V gene encodes CDR1 GEAIGNYY and CDR2 EKD.

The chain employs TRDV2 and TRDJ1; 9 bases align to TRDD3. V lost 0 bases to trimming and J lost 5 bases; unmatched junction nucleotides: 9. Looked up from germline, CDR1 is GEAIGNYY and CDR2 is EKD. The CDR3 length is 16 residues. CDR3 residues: CACDTVGDNADDKLIF. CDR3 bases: TGTGCCTGTGACACCGTGGGGGATAATGCCGATGATAAACTCATCTTT.

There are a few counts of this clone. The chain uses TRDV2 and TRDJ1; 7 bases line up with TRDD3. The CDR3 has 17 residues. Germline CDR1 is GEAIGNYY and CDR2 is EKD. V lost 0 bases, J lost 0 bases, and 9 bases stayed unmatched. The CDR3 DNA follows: TGTGCCTGTGACACCGTGGGGGAAACACCTTACACCGATAAACTCATCTTT. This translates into CACDTVGETPYTDKLIF.

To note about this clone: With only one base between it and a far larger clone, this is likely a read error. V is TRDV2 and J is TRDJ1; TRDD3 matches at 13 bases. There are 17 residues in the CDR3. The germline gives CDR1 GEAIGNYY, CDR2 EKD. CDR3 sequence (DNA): TGTGCCCGTGACACCTTACTGGGGGATACGCGTACCGATAAACTCATCTTT. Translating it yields CARDTLLGDTRTDKLIF.